This paragraph covers one T cell receptor beta chain sequence. The data were taken from a study of blood T cell repertoires in COVID-19. The CDR3 is 15 residues long. Trimming removed 4 bases from V and 4 bases from J, with 16 bases in between. Germline lookup yields CDR1 SEHNR and CDR2 FQNEAQ (reference sequence). Clones were read by immunoSEQ multiplex PCR, and TCRdb kept only the in-frame ones, dropping some. This sample has approximately 220,000 clones; 84% occur once, and the top ten carry less than 6.5%. The rearrangement joins TRBV7-9 to TRBJ1-2, with D maybe TRBD1 (5 bases). The source of this sequence is a woman in her fifties or sixties who had recovered from COVID-19. Sequenced: peripheral blood. The CDR3 is CASSSLREGGYGYTF. The CDR3 nucleotides are TGTGCCAGCAGCTCCCTCAGGGAGGGAGGCTATGGCTACACCTTC.